What follows describes a single TCR beta chain. The entry originates in a study of CD8+ T cells in alopecia areata. V lost 5 bases and J lost 5, with 19 bases in between. CDR3 size: 14 residues. The germline V gene encodes CDR1 GTSNPN and CDR2 SVGIG (reference sequence). After isolation, RNA underwent reverse transcription to generate cDNA as the sequencing template. The table came from immunoSEQ multiplex PCR; TCRdb's copy has only in-frame clones and leaves some out. The sample holds approximately 180,000 clones; about three fifths are singletons and the top ten take roughly 1.3%. Treatment specified: oral pan-JAK inhibitor, 5-10 mg twice daily. Sorting separated CD4+ and CD8+ T cells out of PBMCs.

The chain joins TRBV30 to TRBJ2-7; maybe TRBD2 (5 bases). This receptor was taken from a human donor with alopecia areata. Sequencing used CD4+ T cells sorted from blood, obtained between weeks 47 and 50, from a patient treated with tofacitinib. The DNA of the CDR3 is TGTGCCTGGGACTACGGTGGGGAAGTTAACGAGCAGTACTTC. Translation gives CAWDYGGEVNEQYF.